Listed here are 13 T cell receptor beta chains from one sample, sequenced in a study of cytomegalovirus exposure and HLA in healthy donors. PCR involved 60 Vbeta and 13 Jbeta primers. Generated by immunoSEQ multiplex PCR, the TCRdb table keeps only in-frame clones and is missing some. The table has about 82,000 clones, 70% to 80% seen once. The sequencing input was PBMCs. The origin of the receptors is a human donor in good health.

J is TRBJ2-3 and V is TRBV15, with D maybe TRBD1 (5 bases). Germline CDR1 and CDR2: LNHNV and YYDKDF (reference sequence). The CDR3 extends over 16 amino acids. The ends were cut back, 0 bases at V and 3 bases at J, with 13 bases in the middle. CDR3 sequence reads: CATSRDAGAVTDTQYF. CDR3 nucleotides: TGTGCCACCAGCAGAGATGCTGGGGCAGTGACAGATACGCAGTATTTT.

The genes are TRBV7-2 and TRBJ2-5, with D maybe TRBD2 (6 bases). Germline values: CDR1 SGHTA, CDR2 FQGNSA. The CDR3 totals 14 residues. Trimming stripped 5 bases from V and 1 base from J, with 11 bases between. CDR3 in DNA: TGTGCCAGCAGCCCGGGACTGGCCCAAGAGACCCAGTACTTC. Its protein is CASSPGLAQETQYF.

V and J are TRBV27 and TRBJ2-7; 9 bases align to TRBD1. The CDR3 is 16 residues long. V trimming: 3 bases; J trimming: 7 bases; junction bases outside the gene matches: 13. Germline CDR1 reads MNHEY; CDR2 reads SMNVEV (reference sequence). CDR3 protein: CASSLNPGTGTGEQYF. DNA of the CDR3: TGTGCCAGCAGTTTGAACCCGGGGACAGGGACGGGAGAGCAGTACTTC.

The V and J genes are TRBV20-1 and TRBJ1-2; D unresolved. From germline, CDR1 is DFQATT and CDR2 SNEGSKA (reference sequence). Deletions cut 4 bases from V and 3 bases from J, with 6 bases between. CDR3 length: 11 residues. CDR3 amino acids: CSATGYYGYTF. The CDR3 region has the DNA TGCAGTGCTACAGGTTACTATGGCTACACCTTC.

The rearrangement links TRBV6-5 to TRBJ2-7, with TRBD2 as a possible D gene (5 bases). The V gene lost 8 bases and the J gene lost 0 bases, with 8 bases spanning the gap. The CDR3 sequence is 12 residues long. Germline CDR1 is MNHEY and CDR2 is SVGAGI. The CDR3 loop reads CASLAGSYEQYF. Here the CDR3 DNA reads TGTGCCAGCTTGGCGGGCTCCTACGAGCAGTACTTC.

As DNA, the CDR3 is TGTGCCAGCAGCTTAGCGCAGGGGAACACTGAAGCTTTCTTT. Translation gives CASSLAQGNTEAFF. The V gene is TRBV7-9, the J gene TRBJ1-1, with D possibly TRBD1 on 5 matching bases. CDR1 and CDR2 from the germline V gene are SEHNR and FQNEAQ (reference sequence). This CDR3 contains 14 residues. V lost 0 bases, J lost 1 base, and 6 bases lay in between.

For the CDR3, the DNA is TGTGCCAGCAGCCAAAGCCACGACAGGGGGTACACTGAAGCTTTCTTT. This encodes CASSQSHDRGYTEAFF. The chain couples TRBV14 to TRBJ1-1; 9 nucleotides agree with TRBD1. The J segment lost 3 bases and the V segment lost 2 bases, leaving 7 bases of the junction unmatched. Per the germline V gene, CDR1 is SGHDN and CDR2 is FVKESK. This CDR3 region has 16 residues.

The CDR3 bases are TGTGCCAGCCTAACCGGCGGGGTCCAACCCTATGGCTACACCTTC. Its translation: CASLTGGVQPYGYTF. The chain links TRBV7-9 to TRBJ1-2; no firm D call. Germline V gives CDR1 SEHNR, CDR2 FQNEAQ (reference sequence). The CDR3 extends over 15 amino acids. V was trimmed by 8 bases and J by 4 bases, leaving 20 bases between them.

The chain is built from TRBV4-3 and TRBJ2-3; the match to TRBD1 covers 10 bases. There are 17 residues in the CDR3. V lost 1 base to trimming and J lost 4 bases; unmatched junction nucleotides: 8. Per germline, CDR1 LGHNA and CDR2 YSLEER. The CDR3 sequence is CASSQVLRDRGADTQYF. The CDR3 coding sequence is TGCGCCAGCAGCCAAGTTCTTAGGGACAGGGGTGCAGATACGCAGTATTTT.

This chain joins TRBV29-1 and TRBJ1-2, with D perhaps TRBD1 (6 bases). This CDR3 region has 12 residues. V lost 3 bases and J 4 bases, leaving 9 bases between the germline ends. Germline loops: CDR1 SQVTM, CDR2 ANQGSEA. The CDR3 bases are TGCAGCGTTGACACAGGGCCCTATGGCTACACCTTC. Its translation is CSVDTGPYGYTF. The entire variable domain, with the rest obtained from reference TRBV29-1 and TRBJ1-2, is as follows: SAVISQKPSRDICQRGTSLTIQCQVDSQVTMMFWYRQQPGQSLTLIATANQGSEATYESGFVIDKFPISRPNLTFSTLTVSNMSPEDSSIYLCSVDTGPYGYTFGSGTRLTVV.

The J gene is TRBJ2-5, the V gene TRBV12-1; the table gives TRBD2 as D, unverified against the DNA. TRBV12-1 is termed a pseudogene. This CDR3 is built from 17 residues. The CDR3 loop reads CASSSPLAGGPDETQYF. DNA for the CDR3: TGTGCCAGCAGCTCACCTTTAGCGGGGGGGCCTGATGAGACCCAGTACTTC.

The chain joins TRBV6-6 to TRBJ1-5; D gene ambiguous. CDR3 length equals 12 residues. Looked up from germline, CDR1 is MNHNY and CDR2 is SVGAGI (reference sequence). V gave up 5 bases and J gave up 4 bases, with 6 bases separating them. DNA of the CDR3: TGTGCCAGCAGTGGAGAGAATCAGCCCCAGCATTTT. Translation gives CASSGENQPQHF.

On this clone itself: Germline is not matched at one junction end, which may reflect a read error. The chain links TRBV6-5 to TRBJ1-6; 8 nucleotides agree with TRBD1. Per germline, CDR1 MNHEY and CDR2 SVGAGI. This CDR3 has 15 residues. CDR3 sequence: CASNALGQGNSPPHF. As DNA, the CDR3 is TGTGCCAGCAACGCGCTCGGACAGGGTAATTCACCCCCCCACTTT.